The 31 T cell receptor beta chains reported below all come from one sample, sequenced in a study of blood T cell repertoires in COVID-19. The data were produced by immunoSEQ multiplex PCR, yet TCRdb's version contains in-frame clones alone and is incomplete. The data show 35,000 to 45,000 clones, 70% to 80% seen once. The sequencing input was peripheral blood. All receptors derive from a man aged 55 to 70 with active COVID-19.

The chain recombines TRBV4-2 with TRBJ2-4, with D unresolved. The V and J ends lost 1 base and 0 bases respectively, with 10 bases between them. The CDR3 sequence is 16 residues long. Germline CDR1 reads LGHNA; CDR2 reads YNFKEQ. CDR3 sequence: CASSQGGRLAKNIQYF. Written as DNA, the CDR3 is TGTGCCAGCAGCCAAGGTGGCAGATTAGCCAAAAACATTCAGTACTTC.

The rearrangement links TRBV7-2 to TRBJ2-1; D gene unclear. Germline V lookup: CDR1 SGHTA, CDR2 FQGNSA. V was pared by 5 bases and J by 4 bases, with 12 bases between. This CDR3 contains 14 residues. CDR3 bases: TGTGCCAGCAGCCCCTCTTCCCCTTACAATGAGCAGTTCTTC. Amino acids: CASSPSSPYNEQFF.

V and J are TRBV5-6 and TRBJ1-6; 7 nucleotides line up with TRBD1. The CDR3 is 16 residues long. V was pared by 4 bases and J by 2 bases, with 6 bases of the junction left unmatched. Germline V lookup: CDR1 SGHDT, CDR2 YYEEEE. The CDR3 is CASSPGQKTYNSPLHF. For the CDR3, the DNA is TGTGCCAGCAGCCCGGGACAGAAAACCTATAATTCACCCCTCCACTTT.

This chain links TRBV30 with TRBJ2-7; tentatively, D is TRBD1 (6 bases). Germline CDR1 is GTSNPN and CDR2 is SVGIG (reference sequence). V lost 5 bases and J lost 2, with 13 bases in between. The CDR3 totals 13 residues. The CDR3: CAWAPGHTYEQYF. DNA for the CDR3: TGTGCCTGGGCCCCGGGACACACCTACGAGCAGTACTTC.

This clone has just one count. J is TRBJ2-3 and V is TRBV6-2 or TRBV6-3; 9 bases line up with TRBD2. V lost 4 bases and J lost 4; bases outside the gene matches: 3. Germline V gene sequence: CDR1 MNHEY, CDR2 SVGEGT. CDR3 length: 14 residues. The CDR3 sequence: CASSSGTSPDTQYF. CDR3 DNA: TGTGCCAGCAGTTCCGGGACTAGCCCAGATACGCAGTATTTT.

The chain links TRBV29-1 to TRBJ2-7; tentatively, D is TRBD1 (6 bases). The CDR3 totals 12 residues. Germline lookup yields CDR1 SQVTM and CDR2 ANQGSEA. The V and J ends lost 2 bases and 2 bases respectively, with 7 bases between them. The CDR3 here is CSVERDTYEQYF. CDR3 coding DNA: TGCAGCGTTGAACGGGACACCTACGAGCAGTACTTC.

The rearrangement uses TRBV9 and TRBJ2-3, with TRBD2 matching 7 bases. V lost 1 base to trimming and J lost 5 bases; unmatched junction nucleotides: 4. The CDR3 is 14 residues long. Germline loops: CDR1 SGDLS, CDR2 YYNGEE. The CDR3 DNA reads as TGTGCCAGCAGCGTACGGGAGGCCCTAGATACGCAGTATTTT. Its translation: CASSVREALDTQYF.

J is TRBJ2-1 and V is TRBV11-3, with TRBD2 matching over 10 bases. V shed 5 bases and J 5 bases; nucleotides not matched to a gene: 18. From germline, CDR1 is SGHNT and CDR2 YENEEA. The CDR3 has 19 residues. CDR3 nucleotides: TGTGCCAGCAGCCCCGGCTCGAGCAAGGGACTAGCGACAAACAATGAGCAGTTCTTC. Its translation is CASSPGSSKGLATNNEQFF.

This clone came up a few times. The V gene is TRBV29-1, the J gene TRBJ1-1; 8 positions match TRBD1. The CDR3 is 13 amino acids. The germline gives CDR1 SQVTM, CDR2 ANQGSEA. V lost 5 bases, J lost 4 bases, and 6 bases stayed unmatched. CDR3 nucleotides: TGCAGCGTTCCAGGACAGGGCGCCACTGAAGCTTTCTTT. Its translation is CSVPGQGATEAFF.

The rearrangement uses TRBV3-1 (or the pseudogene TRBV3-2) and TRBJ2-3; D remains unclear. V shed 0 bases and J shed 6 bases, with 13 bases lying between them. The CDR3 sequence is 15 residues long. Germline V gives CDR1 LGHDT, CDR2 YNNKEL (reference sequence). CDR3: CASSQERMVGDTQYF. DNA of the CDR3: TGTGCCAGCAGCCAAGAGCGGATGGTTGGGGATACGCAGTATTTT.

The chain couples TRBV19 to TRBJ1-1; TRBD1 matches 8 bases. The CDR3 length is 12 residues. V shed 9 bases, J shed 6 bases, and the junction held 6 bases outside the gene matches. Germline V gives CDR1 LNHDA, CDR2 SQIVND (reference sequence). The CDR3: CASQTGVAEAFF. CDR3 nucleotide sequence: TGTGCCAGCCAGACAGGGGTTGCTGAAGCTTTCTTT.

The gene calls are TRBV10-2 and TRBJ2-3; 7 bases match TRBD1. With V trimmed by 6 bases and J by 2 bases, 8 bases remained unmatched. This CDR3 comprises 15 residues. Germline V gives CDR1 WSHSY, CDR2 SAAADI. CDR3 sequence (DNA): TGCGCCAGCAGAAATGGACAGGAGAACACAGATACGCAGTATTTT. Translation: CASRNGQENTDTQYF.

V usage is TRBV2 and J usage is TRBJ1-6; maybe TRBD1 (6 bases). This CDR3 comprises 14 residues. V was pared by 9 bases and J by 6 bases, with 15 bases between. Germline assignment: CDR1 SNHLY and CDR2 FYNNEI. The DNA of the CDR3 is TGTGCCAGTGGGATACAGGGCGGTAATTCACCCCTCCACTTT. The encoded protein is CASGIQGGNSPLHF.

The J gene is TRBJ2-3, the V gene TRBV27; possibly TRBD2 for D (6 bases). Trimming shortened V by 3 bases and J by 2 bases, and 9 bases separated the two germline ends. This CDR3 has 14 amino acids. Germline lookup yields CDR1 MNHEY and CDR2 SMNVEV (reference sequence). CDR3 bases: TGTGCCAGCAGTTTTGGGGGGACCACAGATACGCAGTATTTT. It translates to CASSFGGTTDTQYF.

This clone has a handful of counts. In the same sample, other DNA sequences code for this CDR3. The chain recombines TRBV5-1 with TRBJ1-4; the D gene is possibly TRBD1 (6 bases). This CDR3 spans 15 amino acids. V was trimmed by 5 bases and J by 2 bases, leaving 13 bases between them. Germline V CDR1 and CDR2: SGHRS, YFSETQ. This chain's CDR3 is CASSLAGVTNEKLFF. CDR3 bases: TGCGCCAGCAGTCTAGCAGGGGTTACTAATGAAAAACTGTTTTTT.

The rearrangement links TRBV10-3 to TRBJ1-1; D is possibly TRBD1 (6 bases). Trimming shortened V by 6 bases and J by 1 base, and 9 bases separated the two germline ends. The germline V gene has CDR1 ENHRY and CDR2 SYGVKD. The CDR3 is 13 amino acids. The CDR3 region has the DNA TGTGCCATCAGCCGGACAGAGAACACTGAAGCTTTCTTT. Its translation is CAISRTENTEAFF.

This clone appeared a single time. This chain joins TRBV20-1 and TRBJ2-1; 8 bases are a match to TRBD1. CDR1 and CDR2 from the germline V gene are DFQATT and SNEGSKA (reference sequence). The CDR3 contains 11 residues. Unmatched junction bases numbered 3, after V lost 6 bases and J lost 8 bases. As DNA, the CDR3 is TGCAGTGCGAACAGGGGGGATGAGCAGTTCTTC. It encodes CSANRGDEQFF.

This clone was detected only once. The chain has TRBV9 and TRBJ1-1; D call uncertain. This CDR3 has 16 amino acids. The germline gives CDR1 SGDLS, CDR2 YYNGEE. Trimming removed 3 bases at V and 0 bases at J, with 15 bases between. The CDR3 nucleotides are TGTGCCAGCAGCGCGTACAGCTTTCCGTTGAACACTGAAGCTTTCTTT. It is translated as CASSAYSFPLNTEAFF.

CDR3 coding DNA: TGTGCCTGGAGTACGCGAGGGGGCGCTGAAGCTTTCTTT. It encodes CAWSTRGGAEAFF. The chain joins TRBV30 to TRBJ1-1, with 7 nucleotides matching TRBD1. This CDR3 has 13 amino acids. Germline values: CDR1 GTSNPN, CDR2 SVGIG (reference sequence). The junction had 6 bases not matched to a gene; V was cut back by 2 bases and J by 6 bases.

The chain couples TRBV5-1 to TRBJ2-3; 7 positions match TRBD2. CDR3 length: 16 amino acids. CDR1 and CDR2 (germline): SGHRS, YFSETQ. V shed 0 bases and J 2 bases; nucleotides not matched to a gene: 6. CDR3 nucleotides: TGCGCCAGCAGCTTGGGGGCTAGCGGACCCACAGATACGCAGTATTTT. Translation: CASSLGASGPTDTQYF.

In its sample, this clone was seen once. The chain combines TRBV4-3 with TRBJ2-2; no firm D call. The germline gives CDR1 LGHNA, CDR2 YSLEER. The CDR3 contains 14 residues. V was pared by 4 bases and J by 0 bases, with 6 bases between. Here the CDR3 reads CASSRIANTGELFF. The CDR3 nucleotides read TGCGCCAGCAGCCGAATAGCGAACACCGGGGAGCTGTTTTTT.

V and J are TRBV5-1 and TRBJ2-3; D unresolved. The CDR3 consists of 16 residues. V was trimmed by 1 base and J by 0 bases, leaving 12 bases between them. Germline CDR1 reads SGHRS; CDR2 reads YFSETQ. The CDR3 sequence: CASSLSGGTSTDTQYF. DNA for the CDR3: TGCGCCAGCAGCTTGTCCGGCGGAACTAGCACAGATACGCAGTATTTT.

The rearrangement joins TRBV3-1 (or the pseudogene TRBV3-2) to TRBJ2-4; 7 bases align to TRBD2. The V gene's germline CDR1 is LGHDT and CDR2 YNNKEL (reference sequence). There are 18 residues in the CDR3. V shed 4 bases, J shed 1 base, and the junction held 13 bases outside the gene matches. CDR3 sequence (DNA): TGTGCCAGCAGCCCCTCCGGGACTAAGCTTGGGGCCAAAAACATTCAGTACTTC. Its protein product is CASSPSGTKLGAKNIQYF.

This clone was seen a single time. This sequence joins TRBV6-4 and TRBJ2-3, with 10 bases identical to TRBD2. Trimming took 3 bases from V and 2 from J; bases not matched to a gene: 2. This CDR3 is built from 15 residues. CDR1 and CDR2 (germline): MRHNA, SNTAGT. CDR3 sequence reads: CASSELAGSTDTQYF. Written as DNA, the CDR3 is TGTGCCAGCAGTGAACTAGCGGGATCCACAGATACGCAGTATTTT.

This clone turned up a few times. V usage is TRBV5-1 and J usage is TRBJ1-4; no clear D. The CDR3 is 17 residues long. From germline, CDR1 is SGHRS and CDR2 YFSETQ. Trimming removed 1 base from V and 3 bases from J, with 16 bases in between. In nucleotides, the CDR3 is TGCGCCAGCAGCTTGTTTCCTCCAGGCCTTGCTAATGAAAAACTGTTTTTT. It specifies CASSLFPPGLANEKLFF.

This clone was picked up a small number of times. The chain is built from TRBV27 and TRBJ2-7, with 7 bases matching TRBD1. J lost 2 bases, V lost 6 bases, and 7 bases had no gene match. CDR3 length: 14 amino acids. CDR1 is MNHEY and CDR2 is SMNVEV in the germline V gene (reference sequence). CDR3 coding DNA: TGTGCCAGCAGGCCACAGGGGATACCCTACGAGCAGTACTTC. The encoded protein is CASRPQGIPYEQYF.

The chain combines TRBV29-1 with TRBJ1-2; no firm D call. In germline, CDR1 is SQVTM, CDR2 ANQGSEA. CDR3 length: 11 amino acids. The ends were cut back, 7 bases at V and 3 bases at J, with 9 bases in the middle. The CDR3 is CSASLDYGYTF. In nucleotides, the CDR3 is TGCAGCGCCAGTTTGGACTATGGCTACACCTTC.

The V call is TRBV10-3, the J call TRBJ2-3; 7 positions agree with TRBD2. Trimming took 4 bases from V and 4 from J; bases not matched to a gene: 5. Per germline, CDR1 ENHRY and CDR2 SYGVKD. The CDR3 runs 14 residues. DNA for the CDR3: TGTGCCATCAGTGCCGAGCGGGGCCCAGATACGCAGTATTTT. Amino acid sequence: CAISAERGPDTQYF.

The chain combines TRBV7-2 with TRBJ1-2; D is undetermined. Germline loops: CDR1 SGHTA, CDR2 FQGNSA. Between the trimmed V and J ends, which lost 1 base and 4 bases, there was a span of 10 bases. The CDR3 is made up of 14 amino acids. CDR3 DNA: TGTGCCAGCAGCTTAGAACAGATCTCCTATGGCTACACCTTC. This sequence encodes CASSLEQISYGYTF.

The V and J genes are TRBV5-5 and TRBJ1-6, with D possibly matching TRBD1 (5 bases). Per the germline V gene, CDR1 is SGHKS and CDR2 is YYEKEE (reference sequence). The ends were cut back, 4 bases at V and 6 bases at J, with 11 bases in the middle. This CDR3 comprises 14 residues. The CDR3: CASSGRVGNSPLHF. The CDR3 nucleotides are TGTGCCAGCAGCGGCAGGGTTGGTAATTCACCCCTCCACTTT. Together with reference TRBV5-5 and TRBJ1-6, the CDR3 gives the full variable domain: DAGVTQSPTHLIKTRGQQVTLRCSPISGHKSVSWYQQVLGQGPQFIFQYYEKEERGRGNFPDRFSARQFPNYSSELNVNALLLGDSALYLCASSGRVGNSPLHFGNGTRLTVT.

The chain uses TRBV7-6 and TRBJ2-2; D perhaps matches TRBD2 (6 bases). CDR1 is SGHVS and CDR2 is FNYEAQ in the germline V gene. The V gene lost 1 base and the J gene lost 6 bases, with 12 bases spanning the gap. The length of the CDR3 is 15 residues. CDR3 bases: TGTGCCAGCAGCTTAGAGGGGAGGAAGGCCGGGGAGCTGTTTTTT. It is translated as CASSLEGRKAGELFF.